This entry describes one T cell receptor (beta chain). Each CDR3 protein is one row after TCRdb ran MiXCR on the PCR reads. The table lists 88,000 or so distinct CDR3 sequences, around 23% of them singletons. Based on a CD8+CD4-CCR7+CD45RA+ profile, naive CD8 T cells were sorted. These data originate in a study of molecular identifiers for immune sequencing clone quantification. Whole-study context: Replicates involved a five-way split of RNA from approximately 20,000 or 100,000 naive CD8 cells, with sequencing of four.

The CDR3 has 13 residues. Trimming pared 4 bases from V and 8 bases from J, leaving 12 bases between. In germline, CDR1 is SGHAT, CDR2 FQNNGV. The chain joins TRBV11-2 to TRBJ2-1; D is unresolved. This clonotype was sampled from a human donor in good health. Some libraries in this study had Jurkat cell RNA spiked in. Sequenced: naive CD8+ T cells from blood, with Jurkat cell RNA spiked in. Specified subset: FACS-sorted CD8+CD4-CCR7+CD45RA+ naive T cells. Here the CDR3 DNA reads TGTGCCAGCAGCTCTTTTAGCAGACATGAGCAGTTCTTC. It encodes CASSSFSRHEQFF.